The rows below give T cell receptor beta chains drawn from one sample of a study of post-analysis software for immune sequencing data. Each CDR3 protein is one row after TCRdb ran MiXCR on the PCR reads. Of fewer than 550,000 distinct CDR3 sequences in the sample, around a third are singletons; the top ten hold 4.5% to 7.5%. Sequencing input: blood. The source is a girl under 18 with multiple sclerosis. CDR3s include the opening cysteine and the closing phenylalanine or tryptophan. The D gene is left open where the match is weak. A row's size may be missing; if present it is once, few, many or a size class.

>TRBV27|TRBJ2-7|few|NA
CASSFTQTYEQYF
TGTGCCAGCAGTTTTACCCAAACCTACGAGCAGTACTTC
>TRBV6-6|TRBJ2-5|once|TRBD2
CASSYYGTSGGKTQYF
TGTGCCAGCAGTTACTATGGGACTAGCGGGGGGAAGACCCAGTACTTC
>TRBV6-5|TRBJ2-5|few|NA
CASGPGGTQYF
TGTGCCAGCGGCCCCGGCGGGACCCAGTACTTC
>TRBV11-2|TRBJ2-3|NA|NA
CASSLERGGWGTQYF
TGTGCCAGCAGCTTAGAGAGGGGGGGGTGGGGTACGCAGTATTTT
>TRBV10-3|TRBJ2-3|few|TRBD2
CAIRGLAGGQDTQYF
TGTGCCATCAGGGGACTAGCGGGGGGTCAGGATACGCAGTATTTT
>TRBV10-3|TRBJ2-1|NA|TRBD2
CATRTALAGGQETQFF
TGTGCCACCCGAACCGCCTTAGCGGGGGGACAAGAGACCCAGTTCTTC
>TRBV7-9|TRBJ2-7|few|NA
CASSWAHKTYEQYF
TGTGCCAGCAGCTGGGCCCATAAAACCTACGAGCAGTACTTC
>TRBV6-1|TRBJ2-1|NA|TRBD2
CASALAGNIYNEQFF
TGTGCCAGCGCTTTAGCGGGGAACATATACAATGAGCAGTTCTTC
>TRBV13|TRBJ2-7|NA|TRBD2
CASSLGLAGSTIYEQYF
TGTGCCAGCAGCCTTGGACTAGCGGGATCTACGATCTACGAGCAGTACTTC
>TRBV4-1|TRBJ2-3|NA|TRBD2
CASSPWTSGGPRGDTQYF
TGCGCCAGCAGCCCCTGGACTAGCGGGGGGCCCAGGGGGGATACGCAGTATTTT
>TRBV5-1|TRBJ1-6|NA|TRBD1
CASSLVGTEDSPLHF
TGCGCCAGCAGCTTGGTTGGGACAGAAGATTCACCCCTCCACTTT
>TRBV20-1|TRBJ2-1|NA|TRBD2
CSATRGAGGNEQFF
TGCAGTGCAACCCGGGGCGCGGGGGGAAATGAGCAGTTCTTC
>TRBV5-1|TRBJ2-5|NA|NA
CASSLEAQDAGETQYF
TGCGCCAGCAGCTTGGAAGCTCAAGACGCCGGGGAGACCCAGTACTTC
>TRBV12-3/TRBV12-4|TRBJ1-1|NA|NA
CASIPTGGPYTEAFF
TGTGCCAGCATCCCTACGGGGGGACCGTACACTGAAGCTTTCTTT
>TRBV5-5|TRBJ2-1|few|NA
CASSSTGTPRRNEQFF
TGTGCCAGCAGCTCAACGGGAACCCCAAGACGGAATGAGCAGTTCTTC
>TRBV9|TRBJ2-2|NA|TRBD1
CASSARGTGQGSTGELFF
TGTGCCAGCAGCGCCCGGGGGACGGGACAGGGTAGCACCGGGGAGCTGTTTTTT
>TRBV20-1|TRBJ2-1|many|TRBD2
CSARDAASGEGEQFF
TGCAGTGCTAGAGATGCCGCTAGCGGTGAAGGTGAGCAGTTCTTC
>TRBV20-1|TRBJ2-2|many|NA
CSAREDWNTGELFF
TGCAGTGCTAGAGAGGACTGGAACACCGGGGAGCTGTTTTTT
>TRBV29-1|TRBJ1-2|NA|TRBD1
CSVPDRGYGYAF
TGCAGCGTCCCCGACAGGGGGTATGGCTACGCCTTC
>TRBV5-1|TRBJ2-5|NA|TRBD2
CASSPGGGEETQYF
TGTGCCAGCAGCCCCGGCGGGGGGGAAGAGACCCAGTACTTC
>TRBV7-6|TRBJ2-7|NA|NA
CASSWRLGQRYEQYF
TGTGCCAGCAGCTGGAGATTAGGACAGCGCTACGAGCAGTACTTC
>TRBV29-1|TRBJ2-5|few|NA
CSVEDLRGVSETQYF
TGCAGCGTTGAAGATCTACGCGGGGTATCAGAGACCCAGTACTTC
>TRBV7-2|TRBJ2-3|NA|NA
CASSELVRPSTDTQYF
TGTGCCAGCAGCGAACTAGTGAGACCTAGCACAGATACGCAGTATTTT
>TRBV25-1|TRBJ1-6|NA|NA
CASSEWGGDNSPLHF
TGTGCCAGCAGTGAATGGGGGGGCGATAATTCACCCCTCCACTTT
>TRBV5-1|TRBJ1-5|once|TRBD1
CASSQSPGQGQPQHF
TGCGCCAGCAGCCAATCACCGGGACAGGGACAGCCCCAGCATTTT
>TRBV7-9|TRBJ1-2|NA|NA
CASSVTEGHGYTF
TGTGCCAGCAGCGTGACAGAAGGCCATGGCTACACCTTC
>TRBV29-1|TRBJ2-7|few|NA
CSVVAGTSYEQYF
TGCAGCGTTGTAGCAGGGACCTCCTACGAGCAGTACTTC
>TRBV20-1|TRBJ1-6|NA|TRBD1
CSARDQSRGSYNSPLHF
TGCAGTGCTAGAGACCAAAGCAGGGGGTCCTATAATTCACCCCTCCACTTT
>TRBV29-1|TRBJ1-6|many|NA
CSVTAGGDSPLHF
TGCAGCGTTACTGCCGGGGGCGATTCACCCCTCCACTTT
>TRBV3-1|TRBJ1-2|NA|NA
CASSQDYGNYGYTF
TGTGCCAGCAGCCAAGATTACGGTAACTATGGCTACACCTTC
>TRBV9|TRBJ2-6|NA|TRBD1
CASSARDRGSGANVLTF
TGTGCCAGCAGCGCCCGGGACAGGGGGTCCGGGGCCAACGTCCTGACTTTC
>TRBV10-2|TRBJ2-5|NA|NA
CASALAETQYF
TGCGCCAGCGCACTAGCTGAGACCCAGTACTTC
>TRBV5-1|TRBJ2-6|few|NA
CASSLTVTGANVLTF
TGCGCCAGCAGCTTGACCGTTACTGGGGCCAACGTCCTGACTTTC
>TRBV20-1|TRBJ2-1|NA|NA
CSARRAGRIKETQFF
TGCAGTGCTAGGCGGGCGGGTAGGATTAAAGAGACCCAGTTCTTC
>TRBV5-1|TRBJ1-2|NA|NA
CASSSTVGDNYGYTF
TGCGCCAGCAGCTCGACGGTTGGGGATAACTATGGCTACACCTTC